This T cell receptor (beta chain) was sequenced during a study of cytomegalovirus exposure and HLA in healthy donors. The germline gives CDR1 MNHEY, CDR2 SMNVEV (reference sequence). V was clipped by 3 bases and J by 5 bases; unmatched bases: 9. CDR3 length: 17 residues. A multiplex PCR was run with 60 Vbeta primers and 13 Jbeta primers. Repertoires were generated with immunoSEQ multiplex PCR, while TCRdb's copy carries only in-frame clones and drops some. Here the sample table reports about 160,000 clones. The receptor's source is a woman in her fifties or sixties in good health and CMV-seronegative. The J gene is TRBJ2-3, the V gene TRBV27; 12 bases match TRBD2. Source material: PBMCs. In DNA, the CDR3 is TGTGCCAGCAGTTTTATCAGACTAGCGGGGGTCGAAGATACGCAGTATTTT. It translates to CASSFIRLAGVEDTQYF.